The 9 T cell receptor beta chains listed next were all sequenced from one sample in a study of neoadjuvant nivolumab and ipilimumab in lung cancer. Produced via immunoSEQ multiplex PCR; TCRdb's table is partial and in-frame only. This table holds 26,000 or so clones, 75% to 85% found once. The sample consisted of tumor tissue, taken after neoadjuvant nivolumab, alone or with ipilimumab, at or shortly before surgery. These receptor sequences come from an adult with non-small cell lung cancer.

V and J are TRBV7-6 and TRBJ1-2; D is possibly TRBD1 (6 bases). Trimming left V 5 bases short and J 0 bases short, with 10 bases between. Germline CDR1 is SGHVS and CDR2 is FNYEAQ. This CDR3 region has 14 residues. The CDR3 coding sequence is TGTGCCAGCAGCCGCAGGGGCACTAACTATGGCTACACCTTC. As protein: CASSRRGTNYGYTF.

The genes are TRBV6-5 and TRBJ2-5; tentatively, D is TRBD2 (5 bases). The CDR3 has 12 amino acids. Germline-derived CDR1 and CDR2 are MNHEY and SVGAGI. Trimming took off 2 bases at V and 5 bases at J, with 6 bases between the two ends. The CDR3: CASSYPGETQYF. In DNA, the CDR3 is TGTGCCAGCAGTTACCCGGGGGAGACCCAGTACTTC.

J is TRBJ2-2 and V is TRBV18; D may be TRBD1 or TRBD2 (6 bases each). Germline V lookup: CDR1 KGHSH, CDR2 LQKENI. The ends were cut back, 4 bases at V and 5 bases at J, with 17 bases in the middle. There are 16 residues in the CDR3. The CDR3, as DNA: TGTGCCAGCTCACGACTAACGACAGGAGGGACCGGGGAGCTGTTTTTT. It translates to CASSRLTTGGTGELFF.

The rearrangement links TRBV5-1 to TRBJ2-5, with D possibly matching TRBD1 (6 bases). V lost 0 bases to trimming and J lost 1 base, with 7 bases between them. Germline CDR1 is SGHRS and CDR2 is YFSETQ. The CDR3 has 14 residues. The DNA of the CDR3 is TGCGCCAGCAGCTTGGGGGACACCCAAGAGACCCAGTACTTC. It translates to CASSLGDTQETQYF. The full variable domain, in which reference TRBV5-1 and TRBJ2-5 provide the parts outside the CDR3, is KAGVTQTPRYLIKTRGQQVTLSCSPISGHRSVSWYQQTPGQGLQFLFEYFSETQRNKGNFPGRFSGRQFSNSRSEMNVSTLELGDSALYLCASSLGDTQETQYFGPGTRLLVL.

This clone was seen only a few times. The chain links TRBV18 to TRBJ1-2, with D unclear. This CDR3 has 17 residues. V was clipped by 6 bases and J by 1 base, with 21 bases between them. CDR1 is KGHSH and CDR2 is LQKENI in the germline V gene. For the CDR3, the DNA is TGTGCCAGCTCCCAAACCAATAGTCGGAGGCTTAACTATGGCTACACCTTC. The encoded protein is CASSQTNSRRLNYGYTF.

This clone was detected only once. The chain has TRBV18 and TRBJ1-1, with 8 bases lining up with TRBD1. The germline V gene encodes CDR1 KGHSH and CDR2 LQKENI. The CDR3 runs to 14 residues. The trim removed 3 bases at V and 7 bases at J, leaving 7 bases unmatched. This CDR3 is CASSPDRDGIEAFF. CDR3 DNA sequence: TGTGCCAGCTCACCGGACAGGGATGGTATTGAAGCTTTCTTT.

The rearrangement links TRBV5-5 to TRBJ1-5; tentative D call: TRBD1 (5 bases). Germline V CDR1 and CDR2: SGHKS, YYEKEE (reference sequence). The CDR3 is made up of 13 amino acids. V lost 0 bases, J lost 4 bases, and 5 bases lay in between. The CDR3 loop reads CASSLGQNQPQHF. DNA for the CDR3: TGTGCCAGCAGCTTGGGACAGAATCAGCCCCAGCATTTT.

CDR3 region: CASSQGTGRDGYTF. CDR3 in DNA: TGCGCCAGCAGCCAAGGTACAGGGAGAGATGGCTACACCTTC. This chain joins TRBV4-3 and TRBJ1-2, with TRBD1 as a possible D gene (6 bases). V was clipped by 1 base and J by 6 bases, with 12 bases between them. Germline lookup yields CDR1 LGHNA and CDR2 YSLEER. The CDR3 runs to 14 residues.

CDR3 nucleotides: TGTGCCAGCAGCTTAAACCCGACGGGGGCCGGCACAGATACGCAGTATTTT. The encoded protein is CASSLNPTGAGTDTQYF. The chain has TRBV7-9 and TRBJ2-3; D may correspond to TRBD1 or TRBD2 (6 bases each). V shed 2 bases and J shed 1 base, with 16 bases lying between them. Germline assignment: CDR1 SEHNR and CDR2 FQNEAQ (reference sequence). CDR3 length: 17 amino acids.